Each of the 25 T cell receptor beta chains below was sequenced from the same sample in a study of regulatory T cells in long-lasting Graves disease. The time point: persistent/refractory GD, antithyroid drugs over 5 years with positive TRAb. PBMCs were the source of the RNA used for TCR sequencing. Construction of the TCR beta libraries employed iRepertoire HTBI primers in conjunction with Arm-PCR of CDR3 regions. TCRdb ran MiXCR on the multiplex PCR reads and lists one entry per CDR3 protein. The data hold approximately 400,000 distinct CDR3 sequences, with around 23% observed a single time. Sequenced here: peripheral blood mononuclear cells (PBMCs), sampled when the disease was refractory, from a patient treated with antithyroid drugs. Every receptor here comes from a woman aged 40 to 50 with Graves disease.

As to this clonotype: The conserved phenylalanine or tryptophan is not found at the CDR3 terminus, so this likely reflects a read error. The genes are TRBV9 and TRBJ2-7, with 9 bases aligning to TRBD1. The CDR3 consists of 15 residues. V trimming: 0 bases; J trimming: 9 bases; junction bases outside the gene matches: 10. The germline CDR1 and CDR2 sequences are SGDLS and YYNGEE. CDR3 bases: TGTGCCAGCAGCGTAGACCCGGGACAGGGAGACACGCAGTACTCC. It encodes CASSVDPGQGDTQYS.

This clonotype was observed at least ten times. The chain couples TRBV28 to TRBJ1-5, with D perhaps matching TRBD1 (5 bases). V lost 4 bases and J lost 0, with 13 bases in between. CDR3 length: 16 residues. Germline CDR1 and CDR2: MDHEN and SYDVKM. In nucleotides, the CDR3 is TGTGCCAGCAGTTCTGACAGAGCTTATAGCAATCAGCCCCAGCATTTT. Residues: CASSSDRAYSNQPQHF.

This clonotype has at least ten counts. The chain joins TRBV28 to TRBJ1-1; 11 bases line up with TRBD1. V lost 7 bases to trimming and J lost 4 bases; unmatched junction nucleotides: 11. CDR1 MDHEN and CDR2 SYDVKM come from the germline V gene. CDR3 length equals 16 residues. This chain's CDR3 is CASNKGQGALFTEAFF. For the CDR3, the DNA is TGTGCCAGCAACAAAGGACAGGGGGCGCTTTTCACTGAAGCTTTCTTT.

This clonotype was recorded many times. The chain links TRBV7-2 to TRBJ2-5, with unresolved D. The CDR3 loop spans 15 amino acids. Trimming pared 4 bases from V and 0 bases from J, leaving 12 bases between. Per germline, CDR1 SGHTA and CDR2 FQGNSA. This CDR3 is CASSSLRAYQETQYF. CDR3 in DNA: TGTGCCAGCAGCTCCCTTAGGGCGTACCAAGAGACCCAGTACTTC. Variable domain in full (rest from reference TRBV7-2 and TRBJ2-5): GAGVSQSPSNKVTEKGKDVELRCDPISGHTALYWYRQSLGQGLEFLIYFQGNSAPDKSGLPSDRFSAERTGGSVSTLTIQRTQQEDSAVYLCASSSLRAYQETQYFGPGTRLLVL.

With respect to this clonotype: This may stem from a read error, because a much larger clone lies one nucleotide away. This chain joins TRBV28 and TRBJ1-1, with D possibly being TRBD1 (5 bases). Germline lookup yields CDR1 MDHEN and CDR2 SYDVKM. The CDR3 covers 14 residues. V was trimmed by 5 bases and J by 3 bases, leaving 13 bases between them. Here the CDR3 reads CASSDGGGYTEAFF. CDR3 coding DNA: TGTGCCAGCAGTGACGGGGGGGGGTACACTGAAGCTTTCTTT.

Here the CDR3 DNA reads TGTGCCAGCAGTAGGGAAGCGACTGGCAACTACGAGCAGTACTTC. Its translation: CASSREATGNYEQYF. V is TRBV6-1 and J is TRBJ2-7; D not resolved. The CDR3 has 15 residues. The ends were cut back, 5 bases at V and 3 bases at J, with 17 bases in the middle. Germline V CDR1 and CDR2: MNHNS, SASEGT.

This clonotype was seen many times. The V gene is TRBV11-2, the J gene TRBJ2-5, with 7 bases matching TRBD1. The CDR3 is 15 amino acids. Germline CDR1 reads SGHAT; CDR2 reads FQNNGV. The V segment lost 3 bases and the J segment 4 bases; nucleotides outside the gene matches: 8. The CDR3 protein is CASSLGTGVGETQYF. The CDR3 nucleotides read TGTGCCAGCAGCTTGGGAACAGGGGTAGGAGAGACCCAGTACTTC. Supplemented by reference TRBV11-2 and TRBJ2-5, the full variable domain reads EAGVAQSPRYKIIEKRQSVAFWCNPISGHATLYWYQQILGQGPKLLIQFQNNGVVDDSQLPKDRFSAERLKGVDSTLKIQPAKLEDSAVYLCASSLGTGVGETQYFGPGTRLLVL.

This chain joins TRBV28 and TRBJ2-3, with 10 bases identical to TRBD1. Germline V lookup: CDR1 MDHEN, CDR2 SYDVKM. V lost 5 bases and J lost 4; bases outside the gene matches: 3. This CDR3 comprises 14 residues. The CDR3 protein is CASSLGQGADTQYF. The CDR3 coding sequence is TGTGCCAGCAGTCTAGGACAGGGGGCAGATACGCAGTATTTT.

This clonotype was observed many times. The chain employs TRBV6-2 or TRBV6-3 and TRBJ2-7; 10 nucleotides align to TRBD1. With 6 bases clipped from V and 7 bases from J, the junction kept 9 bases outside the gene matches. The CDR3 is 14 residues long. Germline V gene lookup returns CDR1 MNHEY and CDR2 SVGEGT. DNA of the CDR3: TGTGCCAGCAGGACAGGGGGCGCGGATGAAGAGCAGTACTTC. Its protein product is CASRTGGADEEQYF.

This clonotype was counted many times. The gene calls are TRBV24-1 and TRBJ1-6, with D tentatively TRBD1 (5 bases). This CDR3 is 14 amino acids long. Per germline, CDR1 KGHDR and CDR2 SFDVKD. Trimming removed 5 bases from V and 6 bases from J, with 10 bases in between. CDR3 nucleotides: TGTGCCACCAGTGGTCGACAGCTTAATTCACCCCTCCACTTT. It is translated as CATSGRQLNSPLHF.

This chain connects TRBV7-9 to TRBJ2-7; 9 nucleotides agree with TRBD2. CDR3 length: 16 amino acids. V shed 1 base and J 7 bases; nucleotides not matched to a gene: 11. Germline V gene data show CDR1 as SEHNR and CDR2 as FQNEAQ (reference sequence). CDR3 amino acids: CASSLVRPSGILEQYF. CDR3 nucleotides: TGTGCCAGCAGCTTAGTACGTCCTAGCGGGATCTTAGAGCAGTACTTC.

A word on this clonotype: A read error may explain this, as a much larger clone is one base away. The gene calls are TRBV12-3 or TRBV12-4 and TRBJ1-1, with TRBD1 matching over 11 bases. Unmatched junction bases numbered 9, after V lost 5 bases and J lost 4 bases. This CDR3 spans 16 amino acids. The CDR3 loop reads CASSAKGQGGGTEAFF. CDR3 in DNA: TGTGCCAGCAGTGCCAAGGGACAGGGGGGAGGCACTGAAGCTTTCTTT.

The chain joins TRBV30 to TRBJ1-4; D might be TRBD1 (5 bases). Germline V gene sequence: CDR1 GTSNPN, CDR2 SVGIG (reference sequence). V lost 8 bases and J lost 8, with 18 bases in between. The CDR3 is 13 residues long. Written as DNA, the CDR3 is TGTGCCGGATGGCCAGGGTGGGAAGAAAAACTGTTTTTT. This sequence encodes CAGWPGWEEKLFF.

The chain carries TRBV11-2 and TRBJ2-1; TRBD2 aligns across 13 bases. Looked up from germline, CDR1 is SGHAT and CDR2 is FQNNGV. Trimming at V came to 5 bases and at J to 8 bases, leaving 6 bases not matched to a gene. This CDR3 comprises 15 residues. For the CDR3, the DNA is TGTGCCAGCAGCAAAACTAGCGGGAGGGGATATGAGCAGTTCTTC. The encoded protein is CASSKTSGRGYEQFF.

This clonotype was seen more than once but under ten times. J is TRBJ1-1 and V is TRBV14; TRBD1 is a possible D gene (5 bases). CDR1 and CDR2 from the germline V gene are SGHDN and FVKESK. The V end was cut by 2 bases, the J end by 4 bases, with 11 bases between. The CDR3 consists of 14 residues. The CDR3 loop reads CASSQQGAVTEAFF. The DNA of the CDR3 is TGTGCCAGCAGCCAACAGGGCGCCGTCACTGAAGCTTTCTTT. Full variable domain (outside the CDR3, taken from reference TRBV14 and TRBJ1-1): EAGVTQFPSHSVIEKGQTVTLRCDPISGHDNLYWYRRVMGKEIKFLLHFVKESKQDESGMPNNRFLAERTGGTYSTLKVQPAELEDSGVYFCASSQQGAVTEAFFGQGTRLTVV.

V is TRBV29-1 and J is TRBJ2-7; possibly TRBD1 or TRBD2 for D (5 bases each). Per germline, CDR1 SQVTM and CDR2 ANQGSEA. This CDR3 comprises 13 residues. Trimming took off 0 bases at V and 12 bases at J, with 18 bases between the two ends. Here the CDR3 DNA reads TGCAGCGTTGAAGAGGGGGTAGGCGGATTGAGGTACTTC. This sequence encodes CSVEEGVGGLRYF.

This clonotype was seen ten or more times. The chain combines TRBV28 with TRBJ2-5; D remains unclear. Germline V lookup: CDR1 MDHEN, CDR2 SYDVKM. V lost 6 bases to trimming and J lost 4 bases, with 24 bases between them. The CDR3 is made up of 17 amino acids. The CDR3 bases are TGTGCCAGCAGATCCTCGTTCCCCCTTGGAAGGCGAGAGACCCAGTACTTC. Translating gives CASRSSFPLGRRETQYF. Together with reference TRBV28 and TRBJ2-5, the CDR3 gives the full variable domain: DVKVTQSSRYLVKRTGEKVFLECVQDMDHENMFWYRQDPGLGLRLIYFSYDVKMKEKGDIPEGYSVSREKKERFSLILESASTNQTSMYLCASRSSFPLGRRETQYFGPGTRLLVL.

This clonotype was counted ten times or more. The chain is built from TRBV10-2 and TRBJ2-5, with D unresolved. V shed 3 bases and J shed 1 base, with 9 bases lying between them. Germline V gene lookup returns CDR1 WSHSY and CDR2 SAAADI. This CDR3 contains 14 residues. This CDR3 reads CASSERHLQETQYF. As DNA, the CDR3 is TGCGCCAGCAGTGAACGGCACCTCCAAGAGACCCAGTACTTC.

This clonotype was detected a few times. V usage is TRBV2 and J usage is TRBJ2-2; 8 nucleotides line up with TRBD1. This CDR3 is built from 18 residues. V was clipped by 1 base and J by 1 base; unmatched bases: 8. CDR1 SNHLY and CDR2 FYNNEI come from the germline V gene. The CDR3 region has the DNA TGTGCCAGCAGTGAAGACCGGGACAGGCGAAAGAACACCGGGGAGCTGTTTTTT. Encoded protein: CASSEDRDRRKNTGELFF. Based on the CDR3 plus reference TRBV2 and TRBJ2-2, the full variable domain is EPEVTQTPSHQVTQMGQEVILRCVPISNHLYFYWYRQILGQKVEFLVSFYNNEISEKSEIFDDQFSVERPDGSNFTLKIRSTKLEDSAMYFCASSEDRDRRKNTGELFFGEGSRLTVL.

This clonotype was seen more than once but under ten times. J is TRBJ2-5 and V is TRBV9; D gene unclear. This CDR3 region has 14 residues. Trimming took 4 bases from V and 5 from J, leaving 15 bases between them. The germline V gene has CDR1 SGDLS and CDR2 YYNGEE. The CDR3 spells CASSPHPVWETQYF. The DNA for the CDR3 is TGTGCCAGCAGCCCACACCCCGTCTGGGAGACCCAGTACTTC.

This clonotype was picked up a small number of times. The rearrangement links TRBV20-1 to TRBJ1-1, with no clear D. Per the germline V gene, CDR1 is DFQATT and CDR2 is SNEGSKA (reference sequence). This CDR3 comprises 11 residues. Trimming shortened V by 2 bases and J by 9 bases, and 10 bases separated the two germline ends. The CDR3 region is CSARIRHQAFF. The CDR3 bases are TGCAGTGCTAGAATTCGGCATCAAGCTTTCTTT.

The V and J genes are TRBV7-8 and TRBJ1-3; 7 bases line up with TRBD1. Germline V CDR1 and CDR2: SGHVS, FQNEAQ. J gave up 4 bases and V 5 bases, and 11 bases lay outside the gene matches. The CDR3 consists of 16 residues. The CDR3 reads CASSAGGPGSGNTIYF. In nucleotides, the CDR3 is TGTGCCAGCAGCGCAGGGGGACCTGGGTCGGGAAACACCATATATTTT.

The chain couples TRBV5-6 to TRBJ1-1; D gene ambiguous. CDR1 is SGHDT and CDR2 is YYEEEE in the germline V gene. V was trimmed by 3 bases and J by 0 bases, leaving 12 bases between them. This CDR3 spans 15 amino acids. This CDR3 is CASSYLNDMNTEAFF. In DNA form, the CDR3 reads TGTGCCAGCAGCTACCTCAACGACATGAACACTGAAGCTTTCTTT.

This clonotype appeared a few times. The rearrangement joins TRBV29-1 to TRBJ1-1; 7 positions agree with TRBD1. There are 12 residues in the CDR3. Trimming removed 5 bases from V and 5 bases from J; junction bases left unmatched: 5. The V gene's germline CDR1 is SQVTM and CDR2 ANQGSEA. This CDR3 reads CSVSQGETEAFF. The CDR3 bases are TGCAGCGTTAGTCAGGGGGAGACTGAAGCTTTCTTT.

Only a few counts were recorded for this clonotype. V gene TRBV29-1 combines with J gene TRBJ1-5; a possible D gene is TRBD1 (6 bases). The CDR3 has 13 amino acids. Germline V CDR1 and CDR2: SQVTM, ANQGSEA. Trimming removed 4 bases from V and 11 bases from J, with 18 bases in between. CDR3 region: CSVGGGGGKAQHF. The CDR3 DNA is TGCAGCGTTGGGGGGGGAGGGGGGAAGGCCCAGCATTTT.